This T cell receptor (beta chain) was sequenced in a study of cytomegalovirus exposure and HLA in healthy donors. PCR primers comprised 60 Vbeta and 13 Jbeta primers. The table came from immunoSEQ multiplex PCR; TCRdb's copy has only in-frame clones and leaves some out. The sample lists about 89,000 clones, roughly three fifths seen once, with roughly 6% in the top ten. Each of the donors was a healthy bone marrow donor. The CDR3 has 11 amino acids. Trimming left V 7 bases short and J 2 bases short, with 6 bases between. Looked up from germline, CDR1 is MDHEN and CDR2 is SYDVKM. What was sequenced was PBMCs. The clonotype originates from a young woman in good health and CMV-seronegative. The chain carries TRBV28 and TRBJ2-7; D is uncertain. CDR3 loop: CASTSAYEQYF. For the CDR3, the DNA is TGTGCCAGCACGTCTGCCTACGAGCAGTACTTC.